The entry below gives a single T cell receptor beta chain sequence along with its context. The target antigen is unknown. These data are taken from a study of cytomegalovirus exposure and HLA in healthy donors. Study conclusions and caveats: Cytomegalovirus status was reportedly diagnosed by the classifier with high specificity and sensitivity. The tendency of first-cohort TCR clusters to co-occur in the 120 or so validation repertoires was the finding of a later analysis. There were 150 to 200 TCR beta chains listed as cytomegalovirus-associated.

Libraries were prepared by immunoSEQ multiplex PCR; TCRdb keeps only in-frame clonotypes and omits some of them. The table has tens of thousands of clones, approximately 89% seen once. The source is a woman aged 18 to 35 in good health and CMV-seropositive. The source material was PBMCs.

The CDR3 region is CASSQGQDSNQPQHF. Written as DNA, the CDR3 is TGTGCCAGCAGCCAGGGACAGGATAGCAATCAGCCCCAGCATTTT. V is TRBV5-4 and J is TRBJ1-5, with 8 bases fitting TRBD1. V lost 4 bases to trimming and J lost 0 bases; unmatched junction nucleotides: 3. The CDR3 contains 15 residues. Germline CDR1 reads SGHNT; CDR2 reads YYREEE (reference sequence).